The entry below describes one T cell receptor beta chain. Its antigen is currently not known. No per-base quality is available; no much larger clone lies one base away. Participants in the prospective study were aged about 18 to 89 years, lived in 20 to 25 United States geographic areas, and enrolled through a virtual design. To assign participants to cohorts, the prospective study relied on clinical history that participants themselves reported in a screening survey and a study questionnaire. Mobile phlebotomists in the prospective study collected whole blood, serum and a nasopharyngeal or oropharyngeal swab from every participant. Additional blood draws and questionnaires over an approximately two-month period could optionally be provided by prospective study participants. Before DNA extraction, blood samples from the prospective study were shipped at room temperature or frozen. This sample is part of a study of blood T cell repertoires in COVID-19 (dated by TCRdb to 2020 to 2021). With regard to the full study: Samples from collaborators originated in the United States, Italy and Spain and spanned both the acute and convalescent phases of COVID-19. The prospective study material was composed of cDNA or gDNA derived from T cells, B-cell-depleted T cells, or PBMCs. Subjects who had been exposed to COVID-19, were actively infected with it, or had recovered from it provided the deeply sampled blood TCRbeta repertoires that made up the dataset. A freely available public database, intended as a resource for researchers studying the immune response to SARS-CoV-2, is where the repertoires were released. The samples were drawn from two sources: the first 160 participants of the ongoing ImmuneRACE study, and 1,000 to 1,500 subjects contributed by 6 global collaborators. A de-identified subject ID, COVID-19 status, age in years and sex were almost always included in the sample metadata. Where available, HLA class I and class II types were taken from metadata supplied by the sample provider and were not determined by assay-based typing.

What the research found in general, with its limitations: The quantity of clinical and demographic metadata differed by source and by participant and was supplied without curation.

The germline V gene (reference sequence) sets CDR1 to GTSNPN and CDR2 to SVGIG. The CDR3 numbers 13 residues from cysteine through phenylalanine. The DNA shown is the 39-base CDR3, in frame from base 1. The junction shows trimming of 3 bases on V and 0 bases on J, plus 3 bases between the germline ends. TCRbeta CDR3 regions were amplified from genomic DNA by means of the immunoSEQ Assay, a bias-controlled multiplex PCR. In the source study's methods: The number of nucleated cells in each sample was estimated by amplification of reference gene primers within the assay. Sequence reads were collapsed and filtered to measure the absolute abundance of every unique TCRbeta CDR3 rearrangement. Productive Simpson clonality was computed per sample as the square root of Simpson's diversity index over productive rearrangements. What TCRdb holds here is the immuneACCESS table cut down to in-frame rearrangements. Part of the clones is not present; checked against another copy, under half of the missing clones reflect an unresolved V gene, and the others are unexplained. From that table come the V and J calls and clone size; the DNA was used to work out D and trimming. The sample profile shows about 160,000 clones; 80% to 90% of them were found once. The top ten constitute about 4% of the sample.

The origin of this receptor is a woman between 50 and 59 years old in a cohort exposed to, infected with or recovered from COVID-19 (not recorded which). The chain was built from TRBV30 and TRBJ1-6; the D gene cannot be named for sure. The sample consisted of PBMCs or T cells enriched from blood (not recorded which). The CDR3: CAWRSSYNSPLHF. The nucleotide sequence is given as TGTGCCTGGAGGAGCTCCTATAATTCACCCCTCCACTTT.